This T cell receptor beta chain was sequenced in a study of response to subunit inactivated influenza vaccine (dated by TCRdb to 2016 to 2019). General notes on the study: To follow how T cells responded to a trivalent subunit inactivated influenza vaccine, the researchers relied on deep quantitative profiling of the T cell receptor repertoire. The paper as a whole reports these results and caveats: The authors proposed that each seasonal influenza vaccination may bring in only a limited number of new T cells.

This clonotype was seen a handful of times. No cognate antigen has been identified for it. No much larger clone exists at a distance of one base, and base qualities are not known. The time point label corresponds to: approximately 40 days after influenza vaccine administration. The germline V gene (reference sequence) gives CDR1 as DFQATT and CDR2 as SNEGSKA. V is trimmed back by 4 bases and J by 2 bases, and the junction contains 8 bases that no gene match accounts for. The CDR3 sequence holds 14 residues, the cysteine and phenylalanine included. Only the CDR3 region is kept as DNA, spanning 42 bases read in frame from base 1. Libraries were prepared through RT-PCR. Sequencing used an Illumina HiSeq 2500. Clones were called with MiXCR by TCRdb after fastp trimmed the public reads at Q25, and only in-frame beta chains were retained. A single entry per CDR3 protein holds the most common genes and DNA from its merged rows. The sample table holds about 520,000 distinct CDR3 sequences, of which 9.5% to 13% were seen once. The leading ten clones occupy about 12% of the sample.

In this chain, TRBV20-1 is recombined with TRBJ2-7, and TRBD2 aligns with 7 junction nucleotides. The sequencing here drew on PBMCs from blood, taken roughly 48 days after vaccination. This sequence was found in a man between 45 and 60 years old who received an inactivated influenza vaccine. Donor details come from another sample of the same person, matched by shared clones. In nucleotide form, the sequence is TGCAGTGCTACTGACCGGGACTACGCCTACGAGCAGTACTTC. Translated, this is CSATDRDYAYEQYF.